This is a list of T cell receptor beta chains from one sample in a study of cytomegalovirus exposure and HLA in healthy donors. The table came from immunoSEQ multiplex PCR; TCRdb's copy has only in-frame clones and leaves some out. This sample carries roughly 150,000 clones, roughly 80% of them seen once, and the ten largest clones take approximately 1.3%. Sequenced input: PBMCs. The receptors shown here come from a middle-aged man in good health and CMV-seropositive. Both conserved end residues are part of each CDR3. D genes are given only for firm matches. Clone size is given for some rows only: seen once, a few or many times, or a class if the clone is expanded.

abundance	v_gene	j_gene	d_gene	CDR3nt	CDR3aa
NA	TRBV5-5	TRBJ2-5	NA	TGTGCCAGCAAAAAAAGGGGGCAAGAGACCCAGTACTTC	CASKKRGQETQYF
NA	TRBV5-4	TRBJ2-2	TRBD1	TGTGCCAGCAGTTGGGACAGGGGGAACACCGGGGAGCTGTTTTTT	CASSWDRGNTGELFF
NA	TRBV7-9	TRBJ2-5	TRBD2	TGTGCCAGCAGCTTAACTCGGACTAGCGGGAGTGAGACCCAGTACTTC	CASSLTRTSGSETQYF
NA	TRBV6-5	TRBJ2-1	TRBD1	TGTGCCAGCAGTTACCCTAATAAACAGGGGCTTGAGCAGTTCTTC	CASSYPNKQGLEQFF
NA	TRBV19	TRBJ1-1	TRBD1	TGTGCCAGTAAGAGGGGGCCGAACACTGAAGCTTTCTTT	CASKRGPNTEAFF
NA	TRBV2	TRBJ1-3	NA	TGTGCCAGCAGTGCACAGTCGACGGGAAACACCATATATTTT	CASSAQSTGNTIYF
NA	TRBV19	TRBJ1-2	NA	TGTGCCAGTAGTATACAGGGTAACTATGGCTACACCTTC	CASSIQGNYGYTF
NA	TRBV7-9	TRBJ2-2	NA	TGTGCCAGCAGCGCTACCGCGGGACCCGGGGAGCTGTTTTTT	CASSATAGPGELFF
NA	TRBV6-5	TRBJ1-1	NA	TGTGCCAGCACTTCGGGGTCCCGGACCTTGGAAGCTTTCTTT	CASTSGSRTLEAFF
NA	TRBV11-2	TRBJ2-1	NA	TGTGCCAGCAGCTTAGATACCACAGGGCGTGGGGAGCAGTTCTTC	CASSLDTTGRGEQFF
NA	TRBV18	TRBJ2-1	TRBD2	TGTGCCAGCTCACTGGGACTAGCGGGACCTGTGGGCAATGAGCAGTTCTTC	CASSLGLAGPVGNEQFF
NA	TRBV9	TRBJ1-3	NA	TGTGCCAGCAGCCCCTACGACTCTAGCTCTGGAAACACCATATATTTT	CASSPYDSSSGNTIYF
few	TRBV7-9	TRBJ2-7	TRBD2	TGTGCCAGCAGCCTGATAGGACTAGCACAAGAGCAGTACTTC	CASSLIGLAQEQYF
NA	TRBV7-3	TRBJ2-2	NA	TGTGCCAGCAGCTTAACGACTACCCTCCGAAATCGGGAGTGGGAGCTGTTTTTT	CASSLTTTLRNREWELFF
NA	TRBV7-2	TRBJ2-7	NA	TGTGCCAGCAGCTTAGGATGGGGTAGGGGGTCCTACGAGCAGTACTTC	CASSLGWGRGSYEQYF
NA	TRBV7-2	TRBJ2-3	TRBD2	TGTGCCAGCAGCTTAGCGGGACTAGCGGGAGGGTCAGGTACGCAGTATTTT	CASSLAGLAGGSGTQYF
NA	TRBV30	TRBJ2-7	NA	TGTGCCTGGAGTAGACAGAGCTCCTACGAGCAGTACTTC	CAWSRQSSYEQYF
NA	TRBV28	TRBJ1-1	TRBD1	TGTGCCAGCAGTTTACCCAGACAGGGGAGAGAAGCTTTCTTT	CASSLPRQGREAFF
NA	TRBV28	TRBJ1-5	TRBD1	TGTGCCAGCAGTTTATTGGGACAGGGGAAGGGTCAGCCCCAGCATTTT	CASSLLGQGKGQPQHF
NA	TRBV30	TRBJ1-2	NA	TGTGCCTGGAGTGTGGCAGGGGCTAACTATGGCTACACCTTC	CAWSVAGANYGYTF
NA	TRBV11-3	TRBJ2-7	NA	TGTGCCAGCAGCTTAGTTAGAGGCGGATACGAGCAGTACTTC	CASSLVRGGYEQYF
once	TRBV2	TRBJ2-5	NA	TGTGCCAGCAATTTGGGGCGAGGGACCCAGTACTTC	CASNLGRGTQYF
NA	TRBV7-2	TRBJ1-5	NA	TGTGCCAGCAGCTTAGCGGGGCAAGTGGGTCAGCCCCAGCATTTT	CASSLAGQVGQPQHF
NA	TRBV7-9	TRBJ2-3	NA	TGTGCCAGCAGCTCCACCCCAACAGGAATTGACACAGATACGCAGTATTTT	CASSSTPTGIDTDTQYF
once	TRBV5-1	TRBJ2-7	TRBD2	TGCGCCAGCAGCTCGACTAGCGGGAGCTACGAGCAGTACTTC	CASSSTSGSYEQYF
NA	TRBV5-1	TRBJ2-7	TRBD1	TGCGCCAGCAGCTTGCGACAGGGGACAGCCTACGAGCAGTACTTC	CASSLRQGTAYEQYF
few	TRBV11-2	TRBJ2-1	NA	TGTGCCAGCAGCTTAGGTGGGACTTCATTTTCCTACAATGAGCAGTTCTTC	CASSLGGTSFSYNEQFF
NA	TRBV7-9	TRBJ2-2	NA	TGTGCCAGCAGCCCCTACGGGGACGGGGAGCTGTTTTTT	CASSPYGDGELFF
NA	TRBV5-1	TRBJ2-7	TRBD1	TGCGCCAGCCGCGGACAGGGGTCTTCCTACGAGCAGTACTTC	CASRGQGSSYEQYF
NA	TRBV4-1	TRBJ1-1	NA	TGCGCCAGCAGCCAAGGGGCAGGGTCGAACACTGAAGCTTTCTTT	CASSQGAGSNTEAFF
NA	TRBV10-3	TRBJ1-6	NA	TGTGCCATCAGTAGAACGGGGTCCGATAATTCACCCCTCCACTTT	CAISRTGSDNSPLHF
NA	TRBV14	TRBJ2-6	NA	TGTGCCAGCAGCCAATACAGGACACTCTCTGGGGCCAACGTCCTGACTTTC	CASSQYRTLSGANVLTF
NA	TRBV11-2	TRBJ2-5	NA	TGTGCCAGCAGCTTTGGGGCAGGGCAAGAGACCCAGTACTTC	CASSFGAGQETQYF
NA	TRBV11-2	TRBJ2-2	NA	TGTGCCAGCAGCTTAGATAGTGGGCTAGCTGGGGAGCTGTTTTTT	CASSLDSGLAGELFF
NA	TRBV29-1	TRBJ1-1	NA	TGCAGCGTTGGTGAGACAGCGAACACTGAAGCTTTCTTT	CSVGETANTEAFF
NA	TRBV15	TRBJ2-2	NA	TGTGCCACAGGGACTCGGAACACCGGGGAGCTGTTTTTT	CATGTRNTGELFF
NA	TRBV29-1	TRBJ2-7	NA	TGCAGCGTTGAAGAAACACAGGGCTACGAGCAGTACTTC	CSVEETQGYEQYF
NA	TRBV15	TRBJ1-1	NA	TGTGCCACCAGCAGAGGTTTAGGGACAGAAGCTTTCTTT	CATSRGLGTEAFF